This T cell receptor beta chain was observed in a study of glioma-infiltrating T cells after dendritic cell vaccination. The germline V gene encodes CDR1 GTSNPN and CDR2 SVGIG (reference sequence). V was trimmed by 2 bases and J by 9 bases, leaving 23 bases between them. The CDR3 runs to 16 residues. General study points: The cohort had few patients with full blood and tumor sets.

Turning to this clone: The antigen is not known.

The time point: after dendritic cell vaccination, including at tumor progression/relapse. Method: immunoSEQ multiplex PCR; TCRdb's copy keeps in-frame clones and lacks some. The sample holds approximately 110,000 clones, about 90% seen once. V and J are TRBV30 and TRBJ2-1; perhaps TRBD2 as D (7 bases). The material was blood, obtained after dendritic cell vaccination. This sequence was found in a human donor with glioblastoma. As DNA, the CDR3 is TGTGCCTGGAGTTCCCTCCCCGGACGGGGGGCCCTTGAGCAGTTCTTC. This translates into CAWSSLPGRGALEQFF.